This T cell receptor (beta chain) was identified during a study of control samples from healthy donors and cancer patients. This clone appeared a single time. The germline V and J ends were trimmed by 0 bases and 8 bases, with 17 bases remaining between them. The CDR3 consists of 16 residues. Germline CDR1 and CDR2: LGHDT and YNNKEL (reference sequence). This table comes from immunoSEQ multiplex PCR, and its TCRdb copy is limited to in-frame clones, with some not included. This table holds approximately 120,000 clones, 75% to 90% found once. The chain employs TRBV3-1 (or the pseudogene TRBV3-2) and TRBJ2-4, with unresolved D. The sequenced sample was blood. This TCR came from a woman in her forties or fifties in good health. CDR3 sequence reads: CASSQDLRSFKYIQYF. CDR3 nucleotides: TGTGCCAGCAGCCAAGATCTACGCTCTTTTAAGTACATTCAGTACTTC.